This record concerns one T cell receptor beta chain sequence. Its antigen remains unidentified. Between the trimmed V and J ends, which lost 6 bases and 1 base, there was a span of 9 bases. The germline gives CDR1 KGHSH, CDR2 LQKENI. The CDR3 extends over 13 amino acids. The data stem from a study of cytomegalovirus exposure and HLA in healthy donors. Study-wide background: Early release data held about 85 million unique TCRs from HLA-typed donors.

Study-wide results and limits: There were some V segments, including TRBV6-2 and TRBV6-3, excluded as indistinguishable.

The PCR employed 60 Vbeta primers together with 13 Jbeta primers. Repertoires were generated with immunoSEQ multiplex PCR, while TCRdb's copy carries only in-frame clones and drops some. The repertoire holds 150,000 to 200,000 clones, about 87% seen once, with around 1.5% in the top ten. This receptor was identified in a woman aged 18-29 years in good health and CMV-seronegative. The chain carries TRBV18 and TRBJ1-1; no clear D gene. Sequences were obtained from PBMCs. Here the CDR3 reads CASSWEGNTEAFF. In nucleotides, the CDR3 is TGTGCCAGCTCCTGGGAGGGGAACACTGAAGCTTTCTTT.